Presented here are 14 T cell receptor beta chains from one specimen sequenced in a study of shared clonotypes between healthy human individuals. Using immunoSEQ multiplex PCR, the repertoire was profiled, and TCRdb retains in-frame clones only, with some absent. This table holds about 1.1 million clones, around 82% found once. The sequencing sample was made of memory CD4+ T cells from PBMCs. Subset given: CD45RA-negative fraction. These receptor sequences come from a man aged 18 to 29 in good health. Some clones in this sample may be carry-over from other donors' samples.

The chain is built from TRBV6-6 and TRBJ2-5; 11 bases line up with TRBD1. Germline CDR1 MNHNY, CDR2 SVGAGI (reference sequence). CDR3 size: 14 residues. V gave up 4 bases and J gave up 8 bases; unmatched junction bases: 6. The chain's CDR3 is CASSFGQGALTQYF. In DNA form, the CDR3 reads TGTGCCAGCAGTTTCGGACAGGGGGCTTTAACCCAGTACTTC.

This sequence joins TRBV10-3 and TRBJ2-1; D is possibly TRBD1 or TRBD2 (5 bases each). Trimming pared 0 bases from V and 0 bases from J, leaving 12 bases between. The CDR3 is made up of 17 amino acids. Looked up from germline, CDR1 is ENHRY and CDR2 is SYGVKD. This chain's CDR3 is CAISESGTRSSYNEQFF. Here the CDR3 DNA reads TGTGCCATCAGTGAGTCAGGGACGAGGAGCTCCTACAATGAGCAGTTCTTC.

The chain has TRBV18 and TRBJ2-1, with 15 positions matching TRBD2. Per germline, CDR1 KGHSH and CDR2 LQKENI. Trimming at V came to 4 bases and at J to 9 bases, leaving 7 bases not matched to a gene. The CDR3 runs to 16 residues. The CDR3 nucleotides read TGTGCCAGCTCACGACCGGGACTAGCGGGAGGTGGTGAGCAGTTCTTC. Its translation: CASSRPGLAGGGEQFF.

The chain is built from TRBV2 and TRBJ1-2; D is perhaps TRBD1 (5 bases). The CDR3 is 13 residues long. The V gene's germline CDR1 is SNHLY and CDR2 FYNNEI. V lost 5 bases to trimming and J lost 8 bases, with 15 bases between them. The DNA for the CDR3 is TGTGCCAGCAGTACGGACAAAAAAGGGGGCTACACCTTC. Its translation is CASSTDKKGGYTF.

This chain joins TRBV6-1 and TRBJ1-1, with D uncertain. Per the germline V gene, CDR1 is MNHNS and CDR2 is SASEGT. The CDR3 covers 13 residues. The V and J ends lost 10 bases and 1 base respectively, with 13 bases between them. CDR3 in amino acids: CATRRVGNTEAFF. CDR3 bases: TGTGCCACCCGCCGAGTGGGGAACACTGAAGCTTTCTTT.

This chain joins TRBV28 and TRBJ2-1, with 8 bases lining up with TRBD2. This CDR3 is 17 amino acids long. CDR1 and CDR2 (germline): MDHEN, SYDVKM. The V gene end was trimmed by 3 bases and the J gene end by 6 bases; junction bases not matched to a gene: 13. CDR3 sequence: CASSFRAGGRGGNEQFF. CDR3 DNA sequence: TGTGCCAGCAGTTTCCGTGCGGGAGGACGGGGGGGCAATGAGCAGTTCTTC.

This clone was seen a few times. The V call is TRBV11-2, the J call TRBJ2-7; D is possibly TRBD2 (5 bases). In germline, CDR1 is SGHAT, CDR2 FQNNGV. Deletions cut 8 bases from V and 5 bases from J, with 19 bases between. The CDR3 contains 14 residues. CDR3 amino acids: CASRRSVPYHEQYF. CDR3 nucleotides: TGTGCCAGCCGGAGGTCAGTTCCGTACCACGAGCAGTACTTC. The full variable domain, rest sourced from reference TRBV11-2 and TRBJ2-7, is EAGVAQSPRYKIIEKRQSVAFWCNPISGHATLYWYQQILGQGPKLLIQFQNNGVVDDSQLPKDRFSAERLKGVDSTLKIQPAKLEDSAVYLCASRRSVPYHEQYFGPGTRLTVT.

This clone was observed a few times. The chain joins TRBV6-5 to TRBJ2-5; D is perhaps TRBD1 or TRBD2 (5 bases each). There are 14 residues in the CDR3. V shed 5 bases and J shed 5 bases, with 15 bases lying between them. Germline V gene data show CDR1 as MNHEY and CDR2 as SVGAGI. The CDR3 is CASSRLDGTETQYF. The CDR3 coding sequence is TGTGCCAGCAGTCGATTGGACGGGACGGAGACCCAGTACTTC.

The table lists this clone with a few counts. This sequence joins TRBV10-1 and TRBJ2-2, with 9 bases that match TRBD2. This CDR3 region has 16 residues. After removal of 4 bases from V and 5 bases from J, the junction contained 8 bases not matched to a gene. Germline V CDR1 and CDR2: WNHNN, SYGVQD (reference sequence). The chain's CDR3 is CASSAQAGGRTGELFF. The CDR3, as DNA: TGCGCCAGCAGTGCACAGGCGGGAGGGAGGACCGGGGAGCTGTTTTTT.

This chain uses TRBV5-4 with TRBJ1-4, with D perhaps TRBD1 (5 bases). CDR1 is SGHNT, CDR2 YYREEE, per germline (reference sequence). This CDR3 is built from 15 residues. Trimming pared 3 bases from V and 3 bases from J, leaving 12 bases between. The CDR3 coding sequence is TGTGCCAGCAGCTCGACCCTGGGGGCTAATGAAAAACTGTTTTTT. It is translated as CASSSTLGANEKLFF.

The J gene is TRBJ1-1, the V gene TRBV4-1, with D unresolved. This CDR3 is 14 amino acids long. V lost 4 bases to trimming and J lost 5 bases, with 14 bases between them. CDR1 and CDR2 (germline): MGHRA, YSYEKL. The CDR3 DNA is TGCGCCAGCAGCCTCGAAGAGGGCGGAACTGAAGCTTTCTTT. Its translation: CASSLEEGGTEAFF.

The rearrangement joins TRBV5-1 to TRBJ2-1; 7 nucleotides align to TRBD2. Trimming at V came to 0 bases and at J to 3 bases, leaving 6 bases not matched to a gene. The CDR3 runs 16 residues. Germline V gene sequence: CDR1 SGHRS, CDR2 YFSETQ. The CDR3 spells CASSLVVSGIYNEQFF. CDR3 DNA sequence: TGCGCCAGCAGCTTGGTAGTCAGCGGGATCTACAATGAGCAGTTCTTC. The whole variable domain, remainder taken from reference TRBV5-1 and TRBJ2-1, is KAGVTQTPRYLIKTRGQQVTLSCSPISGHRSVSWYQQTPGQGLQFLFEYFSETQRNKGNFPGRFSGRQFSNSRSEMNVSTLELGDSALYLCASSLVVSGIYNEQFFGPGTRLTVL.

V usage is TRBV9 and J usage is TRBJ1-1, with TRBD1 matching over 8 bases. This CDR3 spans 20 amino acids. The V gene's germline CDR1 is SGDLS and CDR2 YYNGEE. V gave up 3 bases and J gave up 0 bases; unmatched junction bases: 19. The CDR3 DNA reads TGTGCCAGCAGCGCCCGGACAGGGATGGTTTCGGCGGGAATGAACACTGAAGCTTTCTTT. Translated, it gives CASSARTGMVSAGMNTEAFF.

The rearrangement links TRBV7-2 to TRBJ1-2; the D is unclear. Germline V gene lookup returns CDR1 SGHTA and CDR2 FQGNSA. V lost 1 base and J 0 bases, leaving 9 bases between the germline ends. CDR3 length: 15 amino acids. CDR3 in amino acids: CASSLDGRSNYGYTF. In DNA form, the CDR3 reads TGTGCCAGCAGCTTAGATGGCAGGTCTAACTATGGCTACACCTTC. The complete variable domain, with remaining parts taken from reference TRBV7-2 and TRBJ1-2, reads GAGVSQSPSNKVTEKGKDVELRCDPISGHTALYWYRQSLGQGLEFLIYFQGNSAPDKSGLPSDRFSAERTGGSVSTLTIQRTQQEDSAVYLCASSLDGRSNYGYTFGSGTRLTVV.